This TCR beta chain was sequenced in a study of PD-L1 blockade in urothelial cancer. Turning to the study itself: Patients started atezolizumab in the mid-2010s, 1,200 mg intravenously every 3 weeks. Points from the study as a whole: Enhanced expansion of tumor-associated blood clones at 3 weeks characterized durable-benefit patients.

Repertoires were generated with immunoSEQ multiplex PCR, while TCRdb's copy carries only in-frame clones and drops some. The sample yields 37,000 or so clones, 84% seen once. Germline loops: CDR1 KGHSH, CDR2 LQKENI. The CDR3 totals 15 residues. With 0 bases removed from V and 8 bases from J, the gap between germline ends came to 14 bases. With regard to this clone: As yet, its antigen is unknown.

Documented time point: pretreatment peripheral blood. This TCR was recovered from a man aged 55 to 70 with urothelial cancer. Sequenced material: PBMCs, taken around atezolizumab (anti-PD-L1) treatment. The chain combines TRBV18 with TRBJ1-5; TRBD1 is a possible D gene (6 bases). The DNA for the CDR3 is TGTGCCAGCTCACCACCTCAGGGGACGGGTAAGCCCCAGCATTTT. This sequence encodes CASSPPQGTGKPQHF.